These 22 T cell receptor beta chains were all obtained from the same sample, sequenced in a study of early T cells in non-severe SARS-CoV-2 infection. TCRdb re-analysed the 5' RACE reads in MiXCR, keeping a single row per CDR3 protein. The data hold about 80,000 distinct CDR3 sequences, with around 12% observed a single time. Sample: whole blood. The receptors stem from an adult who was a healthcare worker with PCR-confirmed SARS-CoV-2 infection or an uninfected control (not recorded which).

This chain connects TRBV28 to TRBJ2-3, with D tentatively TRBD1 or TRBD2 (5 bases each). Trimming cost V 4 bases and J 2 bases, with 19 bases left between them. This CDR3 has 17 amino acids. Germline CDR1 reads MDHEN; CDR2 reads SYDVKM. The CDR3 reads CASSWVSARGDTDTQYF. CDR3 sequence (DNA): TGTGCCAGCAGTTGGGTGTCGGCCCGAGGGGACACAGATACGCAGTATTTT.

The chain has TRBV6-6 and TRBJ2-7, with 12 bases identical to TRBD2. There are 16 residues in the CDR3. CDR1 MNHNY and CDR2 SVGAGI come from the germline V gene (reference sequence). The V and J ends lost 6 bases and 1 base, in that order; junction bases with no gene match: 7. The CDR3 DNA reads TGTGCCAGCAGCCTGATGACTAGCGGGAGTTCCTACGAGCAGTACTTC. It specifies CASSLMTSGSSYEQYF.

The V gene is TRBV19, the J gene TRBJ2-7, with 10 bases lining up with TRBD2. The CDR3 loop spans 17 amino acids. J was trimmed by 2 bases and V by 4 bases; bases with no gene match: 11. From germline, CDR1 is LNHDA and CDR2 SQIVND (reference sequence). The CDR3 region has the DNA TGTGCCAGTAGTAAGGCCCCCGGACTAGCGGATCCCTACGAGCAGTACTTC. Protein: CASSKAPGLADPYEQYF.

The CDR3 here is CASSLLPGRENFYEQYF. CDR3 DNA sequence: TGTGCCAGCAGTCTCCTCCCAGGCAGGGAAAACTTCTACGAGCAGTACTTC. The gene calls are TRBV27 and TRBJ2-7; perhaps TRBD1 as D (5 bases). This CDR3 region has 17 residues. Germline CDR1 is MNHEY and CDR2 is SMNVEV (reference sequence). V was shortened by 5 bases and J by 3 bases, with 23 bases between the two germline ends.

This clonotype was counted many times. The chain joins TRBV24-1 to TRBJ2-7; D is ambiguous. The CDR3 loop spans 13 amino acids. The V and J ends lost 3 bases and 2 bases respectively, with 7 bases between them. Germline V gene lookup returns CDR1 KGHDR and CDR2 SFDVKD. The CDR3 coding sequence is TGTGCCACCAGTGATGCCCCCCCCTACGAGCAGTACTTC. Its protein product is CATSDAPPYEQYF.

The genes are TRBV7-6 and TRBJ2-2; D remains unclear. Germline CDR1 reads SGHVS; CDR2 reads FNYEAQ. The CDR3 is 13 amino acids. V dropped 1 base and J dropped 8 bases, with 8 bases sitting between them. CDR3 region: CASSLGAWGELFF. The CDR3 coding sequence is TGTGCCAGCAGCTTAGGGGCCTGGGGGGAGCTGTTTTTT.

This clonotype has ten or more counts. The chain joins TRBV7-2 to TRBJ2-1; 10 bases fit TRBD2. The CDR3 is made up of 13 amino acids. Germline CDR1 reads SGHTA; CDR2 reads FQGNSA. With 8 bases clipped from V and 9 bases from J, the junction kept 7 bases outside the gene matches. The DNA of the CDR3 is TGTGCCAGCCGGTTAGCGGGAGGTGGTGAGCAGTTCTTC. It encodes CASRLAGGGEQFF. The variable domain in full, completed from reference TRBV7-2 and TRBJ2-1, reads GAGVSQSPSNKVTEKGKDVELRCDPISGHTALYWYRQSLGQGLEFLIYFQGNSAPDKSGLPSDRFSAERTGGSVSTLTIQRTQQEDSAVYLCASRLAGGGEQFFGPGTRLTVL.

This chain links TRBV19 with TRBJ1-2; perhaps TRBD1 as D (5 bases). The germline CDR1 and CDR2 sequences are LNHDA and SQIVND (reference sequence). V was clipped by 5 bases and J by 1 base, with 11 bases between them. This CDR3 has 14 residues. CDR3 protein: CASSGTGFNYGYTF. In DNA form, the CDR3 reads TGTGCCAGTAGTGGAACAGGATTTAACTATGGCTACACCTTC.

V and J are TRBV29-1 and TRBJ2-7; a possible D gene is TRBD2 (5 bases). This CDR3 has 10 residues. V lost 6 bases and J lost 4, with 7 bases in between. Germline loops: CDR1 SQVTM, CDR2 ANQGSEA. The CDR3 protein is CSVGDYEQYF. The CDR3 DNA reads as TGCAGCGTCGGGGATTACGAGCAGTACTTC.

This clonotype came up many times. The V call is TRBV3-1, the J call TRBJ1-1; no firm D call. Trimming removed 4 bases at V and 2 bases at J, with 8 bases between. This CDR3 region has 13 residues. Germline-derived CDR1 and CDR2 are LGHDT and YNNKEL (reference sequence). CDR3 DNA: TGTGCCAGCAGCCTCGGAGTAAACACTGAAGCTTTCTTT. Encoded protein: CASSLGVNTEAFF.

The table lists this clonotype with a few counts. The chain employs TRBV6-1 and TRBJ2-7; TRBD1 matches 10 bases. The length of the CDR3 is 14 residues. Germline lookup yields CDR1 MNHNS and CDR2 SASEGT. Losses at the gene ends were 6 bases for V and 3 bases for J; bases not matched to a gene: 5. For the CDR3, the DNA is TGTGCCAGCAGGGTGGGACAGGGGATCTACGAGCAGTACTTC. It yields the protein CASRVGQGIYEQYF.

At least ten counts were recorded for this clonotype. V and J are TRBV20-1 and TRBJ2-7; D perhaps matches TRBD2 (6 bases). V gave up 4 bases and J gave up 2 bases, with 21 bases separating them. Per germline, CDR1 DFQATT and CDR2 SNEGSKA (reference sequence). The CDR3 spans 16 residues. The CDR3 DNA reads TGCAGTGCTAATAATCCGGGACTCCCTTCGGCCTACGAGCAGTACTTC. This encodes CSANNPGLPSAYEQYF.

The CDR3 DNA follows: TGCAGTGCTAGAACCCTAGTTGGCACCGGGGAGCTGTTTTTT. Its protein product is CSARTLVGTGELFF. The chain employs TRBV20-1 and TRBJ2-2; the D is unclear. Germline-derived CDR1 and CDR2 are DFQATT and SNEGSKA (reference sequence). V was clipped by 2 bases and J by 4 bases, with 11 bases between them. The CDR3 is made up of 14 amino acids.

The CDR3 is CASSARQAGEQYF. CDR3 bases: TGTGCCAGCAGCGCGAGACAGGCAGGCGAGCAGTACTTC. This chain joins TRBV7-2 and TRBJ2-7, with a tentative D call TRBD1 (6 bases). The CDR3 is 13 amino acids. CDR1 and CDR2 (germline): SGHTA, FQGNSA. The V and J ends lost 5 bases and 6 bases respectively, with 14 bases between them. The full variable domain, its missing parts supplied by reference TRBV7-2 and TRBJ2-7, is GAGVSQSPSNKVTEKGKDVELRCDPISGHTALYWYRQSLGQGLEFLIYFQGNSAPDKSGLPSDRFSAERTGGSVSTLTIQRTQQEDSAVYLCASSARQAGEQYFGPGTRLTVT.

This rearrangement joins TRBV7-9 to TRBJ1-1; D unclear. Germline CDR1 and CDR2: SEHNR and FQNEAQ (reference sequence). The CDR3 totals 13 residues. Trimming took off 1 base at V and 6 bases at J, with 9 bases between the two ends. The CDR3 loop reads CASSLDSGSEAFF. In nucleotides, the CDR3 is TGTGCCAGCAGCTTAGATTCAGGATCTGAAGCTTTCTTT.

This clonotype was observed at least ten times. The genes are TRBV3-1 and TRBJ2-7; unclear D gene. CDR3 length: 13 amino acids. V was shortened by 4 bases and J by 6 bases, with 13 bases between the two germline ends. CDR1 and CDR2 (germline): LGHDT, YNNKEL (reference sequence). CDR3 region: CASSRSTPSEQYF. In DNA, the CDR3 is TGTGCCAGCAGCCGCTCGACCCCGAGCGAGCAGTACTTC.

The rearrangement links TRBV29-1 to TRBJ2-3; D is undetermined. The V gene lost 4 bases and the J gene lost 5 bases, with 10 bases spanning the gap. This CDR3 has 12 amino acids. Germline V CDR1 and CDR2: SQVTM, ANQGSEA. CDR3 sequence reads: CSVAEARDTQYF. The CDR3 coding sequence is TGCAGCGTTGCTGAAGCAAGAGATACGCAGTATTTT.

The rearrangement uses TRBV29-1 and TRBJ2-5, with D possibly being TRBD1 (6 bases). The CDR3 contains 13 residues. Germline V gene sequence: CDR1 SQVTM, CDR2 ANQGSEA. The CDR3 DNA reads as TGCGGAGCGTTGGTACAGGGCCAGGAGACCCAGTACTTC. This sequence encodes CGALVQGQETQYF.

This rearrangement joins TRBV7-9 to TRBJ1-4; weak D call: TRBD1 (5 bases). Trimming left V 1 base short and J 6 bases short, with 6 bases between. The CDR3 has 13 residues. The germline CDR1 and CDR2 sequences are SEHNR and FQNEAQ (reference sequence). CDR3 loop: CASSLVGDEKLFF. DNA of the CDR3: TGTGCCAGCAGCTTAGTAGGGGATGAAAAACTGTTTTTT.

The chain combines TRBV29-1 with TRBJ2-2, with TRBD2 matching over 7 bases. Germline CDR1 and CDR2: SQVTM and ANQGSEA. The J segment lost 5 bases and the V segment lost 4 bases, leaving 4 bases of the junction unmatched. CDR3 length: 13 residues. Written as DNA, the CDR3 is TGCAGCGTTGCTAGCGGTCCGACCGGGGAGCTGTTTTTT. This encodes CSVASGPTGELFF.

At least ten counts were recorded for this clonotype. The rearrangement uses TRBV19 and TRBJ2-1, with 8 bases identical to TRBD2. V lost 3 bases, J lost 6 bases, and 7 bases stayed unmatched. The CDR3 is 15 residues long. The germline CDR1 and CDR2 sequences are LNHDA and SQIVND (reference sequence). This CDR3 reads CASSIQAGVGNEQFF. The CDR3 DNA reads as TGTGCCAGTAGTATTCAAGCGGGAGTCGGCAATGAGCAGTTCTTC.

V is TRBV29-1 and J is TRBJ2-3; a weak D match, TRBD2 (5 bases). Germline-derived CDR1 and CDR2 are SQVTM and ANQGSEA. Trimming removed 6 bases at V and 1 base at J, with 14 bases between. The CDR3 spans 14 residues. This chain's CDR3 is CSVDGLAGTDTQYF. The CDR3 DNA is TGCAGCGTCGACGGACTGGCTGGCACAGATACGCAGTATTTT.